These T cell receptor beta chains were read from a single sample in a study of OX40 agonist ivuxolimab in advanced cancers. The assay was immunoSEQ multiplex PCR, and TCRdb's table has in-frame clones only and misses some. The data contain approximately 25,000 clones, approximately 80% of them singletons. The sample consisted of CD4+ or CD8+ T cells sorted from blood, taken in a trial of the OX40 agonist ivuxolimab. The receptors were gathered from an adult with an advanced solid tumor such as melanoma, head and neck, liver or kidney cancer. The CDR3 runs from the conserved cysteine through the conserved F or W. The D gene is left open where the match is weak. Size is omitted from some rows. Given values are once, few, many or a class for expanded clones.

CDR3aa: CASSLAGTVVGYTF
CDR3nt: TGCGCCAGCAGCTTGGCAGGGACAGTGGTCGGCTACACCTTC
d_gene: TRBD1
v_gene: TRBV5-1
abundance: once
j_gene: TRBJ1-2

CDR3aa: CASSLVVNTGELFF
CDR3nt: TGTGCCAGCAGCTTGGTCGTGAACACCGGGGAGCTGTTTTTT
d_gene: .
v_gene: TRBV5-8
abundance: .
j_gene: TRBJ2-2

CDR3aa: CASKSSGQLKTDTQYF
CDR3nt: TGTGCCAGTAAATCTTCGGGACAGCTCAAGACAGATACGCAGTATTTT
d_gene: TRBD1
v_gene: TRBV19
abundance: .
j_gene: TRBJ2-3

CDR3aa: CASSVGGLSSYNEQFF
CDR3nt: TGTGCCAGCAGCGTCGGCGGGCTCAGCTCCTACAATGAGCAGTTCTTC
d_gene: .
v_gene: TRBV9
abundance: .
j_gene: TRBJ2-1

CDR3aa: CASSRDRAQPQHF
CDR3nt: TGTGCCAGCAGCCGGGACAGGGCGCAGCCCCAGCATTTT
d_gene: TRBD1
v_gene: TRBV4-2
abundance: .
j_gene: TRBJ1-5

CDR3aa: CASSSYGVLSLDEQYF
CDR3nt: TGTGCCAGTAGTTCCTACGGGGTTTTGAGTTTAGACGAGCAGTACTTC
d_gene: .
v_gene: TRBV19
abundance: .
j_gene: TRBJ2-7

CDR3aa: CSARGHDEQYF
CDR3nt: TGCAGTGCTAGGGGACACGACGAGCAGTACTTC
d_gene: .
v_gene: TRBV20-1
abundance: .
j_gene: TRBJ2-7

CDR3aa: CASSRGTGGLYEQFF
CDR3nt: TGTGCCAGCAGCCGGGGGACAGGGGGCCTCTATGAGCAGTTCTTC
d_gene: TRBD1
v_gene: TRBV11-2
abundance: .
j_gene: TRBJ2-1

CDR3aa: CASSLQAGGDRNEQFF
CDR3nt: TGTGCCAGCAGCTTACAAGCGGGAGGGGATCGAAATGAGCAGTTCTTC
d_gene: TRBD2
v_gene: TRBV7-3
abundance: .
j_gene: TRBJ2-1

CDR3aa: CASSYGTLDYEQYF
CDR3nt: TGTGCCAGCAGTTACGGGACGCTAGACTACGAGCAGTACTTC
d_gene: .
v_gene: TRBV6-5
abundance: .
j_gene: TRBJ2-7

CDR3aa: CASSPLDSVGGYTF
CDR3nt: TGTGCCAGCAGTCCCCTCGACAGTGTAGGTGGCTACACCTTC
d_gene: .
v_gene: TRBV6-5
abundance: .
j_gene: TRBJ1-2

CDR3aa: CASSIGSGGADEQFF
CDR3nt: TGTGCCAGTAGTATCGGGTCGGGGGGGGCGGATGAGCAGTTCTTC
d_gene: TRBD2
v_gene: TRBV19
abundance: .
j_gene: TRBJ2-1

CDR3aa: CSVDGGEFNEQYF
CDR3nt: TGCAGCGTTGACGGAGGGGAATTCAACGAGCAGTACTTC
d_gene: .
v_gene: TRBV29-1
abundance: .
j_gene: TRBJ2-7

CDR3aa: CASRPGLAGGPGRETQYF
CDR3nt: TGTGCCAGCAGACCAGGACTAGCGGGGGGGCCGGGGCGAGAGACCCAGTACTTC
d_gene: TRBD2
v_gene: TRBV28
abundance: .
j_gene: TRBJ2-5

CDR3aa: CAIGTGDSNQPQHF
CDR3nt: TGTGCCATTGGGACAGGAGATTCCAATCAGCCCCAGCATTTT
d_gene: TRBD1
v_gene: TRBV10-3
abundance: .
j_gene: TRBJ1-5

CDR3aa: CASSLRGAPTEAFF
CDR3nt: TGTGCCAGCAGCTTAAGGGGGGCCCCCACTGAAGCTTTCTTT
d_gene: .
v_gene: TRBV7-8
abundance: .
j_gene: TRBJ1-1

CDR3aa: CASSQWPSEAGELFF
CDR3nt: TGCGCCAGCAGCCAATGGCCTAGCGAGGCCGGGGAGCTGTTTTTT
d_gene: .
v_gene: TRBV4-1
abundance: .
j_gene: TRBJ2-2

CDR3aa: CASSNPAGAGYTF
CDR3nt: TGTGCCAGCAGCAACCCGGCGGGGGCAGGCTACACCTTC
d_gene: .
v_gene: TRBV6-6
abundance: .
j_gene: TRBJ1-2

CDR3aa: CASKWVFGGNQPQHF
CDR3nt: TGTGCCAGTAAGTGGGTTTTTGGGGGCAATCAGCCCCAGCATTTT
d_gene: .
v_gene: TRBV19
abundance: once
j_gene: TRBJ1-5

CDR3aa: CATSRDMGGLADTQYF
CDR3nt: TGTGCCACCAGCAGAGATATGGGGGGGCTCGCAGATACGCAGTATTTT
d_gene: .
v_gene: TRBV15
abundance: .
j_gene: TRBJ2-3

CDR3aa: CASSLSLPGLAGGSGELFF
CDR3nt: TGTGCCAGCAGCTTATCACTCCCGGGACTAGCGGGAGGTTCCGGGGAGCTGTTTTTT
d_gene: TRBD2
v_gene: TRBV7-9
abundance: once
j_gene: TRBJ2-2

CDR3aa: CASSLASTGELFF
CDR3nt: TGTGCCAGCAGCTTGGCATCGACCGGGGAGCTGTTTTTT
d_gene: .
v_gene: TRBV5-5
abundance: many
j_gene: TRBJ2-2

CDR3aa: CASSGGGRACNEQFF
CDR3nt: TGCGCCAGCAGTGGAGGGGGGAGGGCGTGCAATGAGCAGTTCTTC
d_gene: .
v_gene: TRBV10-1
abundance: .
j_gene: TRBJ2-1

CDR3aa: CASSQEQLAGSYGNTIYF
CDR3nt: TGCGCCAGCAGCCAAGAGCAATTAGCGGGGAGTTATGGAAACACCATATATTTT
d_gene: .
v_gene: TRBV4-1
abundance: .
j_gene: TRBJ1-3

CDR3aa: CASSPASYEQYF
CDR3nt: TGCGCCAGCAGCCCAGCTTCCTACGAGCAGTACTTC
d_gene: .
v_gene: TRBV5-1
abundance: .
j_gene: TRBJ2-7

CDR3aa: CASSGTGNYNEQFF
CDR3nt: TGTGCCAGTAGTGGGACAGGGAACTACAATGAGCAGTTCTTC
d_gene: TRBD1
v_gene: TRBV19
abundance: medium-sized
j_gene: TRBJ2-1

CDR3aa: CASSLAVARRLHEQYF
CDR3nt: TGTGCCAGCAGCTTAGCCGTGGCTAGAAGGCTACACGAGCAGTACTTC
d_gene: .
v_gene: TRBV7-8
abundance: .
j_gene: TRBJ2-7

CDR3aa: CASSLDYKPSSGANVLTF
CDR3nt: TGTGCCAGCAGTTTAGATTACAAACCGAGCTCTGGGGCCAACGTCCTGACTTTC
d_gene: .
v_gene: TRBV27
abundance: .
j_gene: TRBJ2-6

CDR3aa: CASSKAGQGARETQYF
CDR3nt: TGTGCCAGCAGCAAAGCGGGACAGGGGGCTCGAGAGACCCAGTACTTC
d_gene: .
v_gene: TRBV21-1
abundance: .
j_gene: TRBJ2-5

CDR3aa: CASSPVGRNTEAFF
CDR3nt: TGTGCCAGCAGCCCGGTGGGACGGAACACTGAAGCTTTCTTT
d_gene: .
v_gene: TRBV7-2
abundance: .
j_gene: TRBJ1-1

CDR3aa: CASSYKGFEAFF
CDR3nt: TGTGCCAGCAGTTACAAGGGGTTTGAAGCTTTCTTT
d_gene: .
v_gene: TRBV6-5
abundance: .
j_gene: TRBJ1-1

CDR3aa: CASNPWGGINYGYTF
CDR3nt: TGTGCCAGCAACCCTTGGGGGGGGATAAACTATGGCTACACCTTC
d_gene: .
v_gene: TRBV5-6
abundance: .
j_gene: TRBJ1-2

CDR3aa: CSVQGGSTEAFF
CDR3nt: TGCAGCGTACAGGGCGGGAGCACTGAAGCTTTCTTT
d_gene: .
v_gene: TRBV29-1
abundance: few
j_gene: TRBJ1-1

CDR3aa: CASRLQPSGANVLTF
CDR3nt: TGTGCCAGCAGACTCCAGCCATCTGGGGCCAACGTCCTGACTTTC
d_gene: .
v_gene: TRBV6-4
abundance: .
j_gene: TRBJ2-6

CDR3aa: CASSHSQNSGALHF
CDR3nt: TGTGCCAGCAGCCATTCCCAGAACTCCGGGGCCCTCCACTTT
d_gene: .
v_gene: TRBV4-2
abundance: .
j_gene: TRBJ1-6

CDR3aa: CASSQDFGYGTEYGYTF
CDR3nt: TGTGCCAGCAGCCAAGATTTCGGCTACGGGACAGAGTATGGCTACACCTTC
d_gene: TRBD1
v_gene: TRBV4-2
abundance: .
j_gene: TRBJ1-2

CDR3aa: CASRKTGGENIQYF
CDR3nt: TGTGCCAGCAGGAAGACAGGGGGCGAAAACATTCAGTACTTC
d_gene: TRBD1
v_gene: TRBV6-5
abundance: .
j_gene: TRBJ2-4

CDR3aa: CASRRLAQETQYF
CDR3nt: TGCGCCAGCAGAAGACTAGCTCAAGAGACCCAGTACTTC
d_gene: TRBD2
v_gene: TRBV10-2
abundance: .
j_gene: TRBJ2-5

CDR3aa: CASSMESAGGAETQYF
CDR3nt: TGTGCCAGTAGTATGGAGTCGGCAGGGGGCGCAGAGACCCAGTACTTC
d_gene: TRBD1
v_gene: TRBV19
abundance: .
j_gene: TRBJ2-5

CDR3aa: CASSSRAQDYEQYF
CDR3nt: TGTGCCAGCAGTTCTCGGGCCCAGGACTACGAGCAGTACTTC
d_gene: .
v_gene: TRBV27
abundance: .
j_gene: TRBJ2-7

CDR3aa: CASSIGLAGAYNEQFF
CDR3nt: TGTGCCAGTAGTATTGGACTAGCGGGAGCCTACAATGAGCAGTTCTTC
d_gene: TRBD2
v_gene: TRBV19
abundance: .
j_gene: TRBJ2-1

CDR3aa: CASSSPGRSRYTQYF
CDR3nt: TGTGCCAGCAGCTCCCCTGGCCGGAGTAGATATACGCAGTATTTT
d_gene: .
v_gene: TRBV7-2
abundance: .
j_gene: TRBJ2-3

CDR3aa: CASSSVRVWGTEAFF
CDR3nt: TGTGCCAGCAGTTCGGTAAGAGTTTGGGGCACTGAAGCTTTCTTT
d_gene: .
v_gene: TRBV27
abundance: .
j_gene: TRBJ1-1

CDR3aa: CASSQVVGSNQPQHF
CDR3nt: TGCGCCAGCAGCCAAGTGGTTGGTAGCAATCAGCCCCAGCATTTT
d_gene: .
v_gene: TRBV4-3
abundance: .
j_gene: TRBJ1-5